One T cell receptor beta chain is described in this entry. Cohorts were assigned according to the clinical history that participants reported. Participants in the exposed group had met a COVID-19 case in the 2 weeks before joining the study. The sample originates from a study of blood T cell repertoires in COVID-19. Produced via immunoSEQ multiplex PCR; TCRdb's table is partial and in-frame only. The table lists 300,000 to 400,000 clones, roughly 85% of them singletons. The J segment lost 3 bases and the V segment lost 6 bases, leaving 7 bases of the junction unmatched. The germline V gene has CDR1 MNHEY and CDR2 SVGAGI. This CDR3 contains 15 residues.

The chain couples TRBV6-5 to TRBJ2-7, with 11 bases lining up with TRBD2. This sequence originates from a woman younger than 45 who had been exposed to COVID-19. Material for sequencing was PBMCs or T cells enriched from blood (not recorded which). The CDR3 loop is CASRYLLAGDYEQYF. CDR3 bases: TGTGCCAGCAGGTACCTACTAGCGGGGGACTACGAGCAGTACTTC.